Shown below are 18 T cell receptor beta chains from a single sample sequenced in a study of blood T cell repertoires in COVID-19. Here immunoSEQ multiplex PCR was the method, and the copy in TCRdb shows in-frame clones only, minus some. This sample has about 130,000 clones, with around nine tenths found just once. Material: peripheral blood. Every receptor here comes from a man in his fifties or sixties with COVID-19, enrolled during active disease.

The chain joins TRBV5-1 to TRBJ2-5; 11 bases line up with TRBD2. CDR1 is SGHRS and CDR2 is YFSETQ in the germline V gene. The CDR3 runs to 16 residues. V shed 1 base, J shed 1 base, and the junction held 3 bases outside the gene matches. In DNA, the CDR3 is TGCGCCAGCAGCTTGATAGGGACTAGCGGCCAAGAGACCCAGTACTTC. Its translation: CASSLIGTSGQETQYF.

The rearrangement links TRBV19 to TRBJ2-7, with 7 bases that match TRBD1. This CDR3 has 15 residues. Germline V CDR1 and CDR2: LNHDA, SQIVND (reference sequence). The V segment lost 9 bases and the J segment 2 bases; nucleotides outside the gene matches: 13. CDR3 sequence: CARRGRPVETYEQYF. DNA for the CDR3: TGTGCCAGAAGGGGGCGGCCCGTAGAGACCTACGAGCAGTACTTC.

The rearrangement links TRBV28 to TRBJ2-2; maybe TRBD1 (5 bases). The V end was cut by 6 bases, the J end by 7 bases, with 21 bases between. CDR1 and CDR2 from the germline V gene are MDHEN and SYDVKM. The CDR3 covers 16 residues. CDR3 bases: TGTGCCAGCAGCTTCTCGGTGCCAGGGAAGGGCGGGGAGCTGTTTTTT. Its translation is CASSFSVPGKGGELFF.

This chain joins TRBV11-3 and TRBJ2-7; 11 nucleotides match TRBD2. The V gene's germline CDR1 is SGHNT and CDR2 YENEEA. The junction had 3 bases not matched to a gene; V was cut back by 5 bases and J by 3 bases. The CDR3 consists of 14 residues. The CDR3 coding sequence is TGTGCCAGCAGCCCGGGGACTAGCGGCTACGAGCAGTACTTC. Protein: CASSPGTSGYEQYF.

V usage is TRBV7-8 and J usage is TRBJ1-1, with a weak D call TRBD1 (6 bases). Germline V lookup: CDR1 SGHVS, CDR2 FQNEAQ. There are 14 residues in the CDR3. V lost 3 bases and J 4 bases, leaving 12 bases between the germline ends. The CDR3, as DNA: TGTGCCAGCAGCTTTGGACAGATAGGCACTGAAGCTTTCTTT. Translating it yields CASSFGQIGTEAFF.

The chain carries TRBV7-9 and TRBJ2-7; maybe TRBD1 (6 bases). Per the germline V gene, CDR1 is SEHNR and CDR2 is FQNEAQ (reference sequence). This CDR3 is 15 amino acids long. Trimming stripped 1 base from V and 4 bases from J, with 14 bases between. CDR3 sequence: CASSLEGTSIYEQYF. The CDR3 DNA is TGTGCCAGCAGCTTAGAGGGGACATCGATTTACGAGCAGTACTTC.

This clone was counted a single time. This rearrangement joins TRBV5-8 to TRBJ1-4, with D hard to call. CDR3 length: 15 amino acids. Germline V gene data show CDR1 as SGHTS and CDR2 as YDEGEE. V was clipped by 4 bases and J by 0 bases, with 10 bases between them. The CDR3: CASSEYSTTNEKLFF. The CDR3 DNA is TGTGCCAGCAGCGAATACAGTACAACTAATGAAAAACTGTTTTTT.

This chain joins TRBV6-5 and TRBJ1-1, with a tentative D call TRBD1 (6 bases). Trimming took off 9 bases at V and 3 bases at J, with 14 bases between the two ends. CDR3 length equals 13 residues. Germline CDR1 MNHEY, CDR2 SVGAGI. The CDR3 here is CASKQGRDTEAFF. CDR3 nucleotide sequence: TGTGCCAGTAAACAGGGAAGGGACACTGAAGCTTTCTTT.

The V gene is TRBV7-8, the J gene TRBJ2-2; TRBD2 matches at 11 bases. V was clipped by 2 bases and J by 7 bases; unmatched bases: 9. Germline CDR1 reads SGHVS; CDR2 reads FQNEAQ. This CDR3 has 17 amino acids. CDR3 nucleotides: TGTGCCAGCAGCTTACTTATGACTAGCGGGACGATCGGGGAGCTGTTTTTT. Its protein is CASSLLMTSGTIGELFF. The entire variable domain, with the rest obtained from reference TRBV7-8 and TRBJ2-2, is as follows: GAGVSQSPRYKVAKRGQDVALRCDPISGHVSLFWYQQALGQGPEFLTYFQNEAQLDKSGLPSDRFFAERPEGSVSTLKIQRTQQEDSAVYLCASSLLMTSGTIGELFFGEGSRLTVL.

The genes are TRBV7-2 and TRBJ2-5; the match to TRBD1 covers 7 bases. V shed 7 bases, J shed 1 base, and the junction held 6 bases outside the gene matches. Germline-derived CDR1 and CDR2 are SGHTA and FQGNSA. CDR3 size: 14 residues. The CDR3 DNA sequence: TGTGCCAGCAACACCCGACAGGGCCAAGAGACCCAGTACTTC. Protein: CASNTRQGQETQYF. Using reference TRBV7-2 and TRBJ2-5 for the parts outside the CDR3, the full variable domain is GAGVSQSPSNKVTEKGKDVELRCDPISGHTALYWYRQSLGQGLEFLIYFQGNSAPDKSGLPSDRFSAERTGGSVSTLTIQRTQQEDSAVYLCASNTRQGQETQYFGPGTRLLVL.

This rearrangement joins TRBV27 to TRBJ2-2; 8 bases match TRBD2. Germline lookup yields CDR1 MNHEY and CDR2 SMNVEV (reference sequence). With 3 bases clipped from V and 3 bases from J, the junction kept 3 bases outside the gene matches. This CDR3 has 15 residues. The CDR3 here is CASSFSGGHTGELFF. DNA for the CDR3: TGTGCCAGCAGTTTTTCGGGGGGGCACACCGGGGAGCTGTTTTTT.

V gene TRBV21-1 combines with J gene TRBJ2-1; TRBD2 reflects the table's D call only, with no check against the DNA. TRBV21-1 is a listed pseudogene. This CDR3 spans 17 amino acids. The CDR3 here is CASSKGTSDEPYNEQFF. In DNA, the CDR3 is TGTGCCAGCAGCAAGGGGACTAGCGACGAACCCTACAATGAGCAGTTCTTC.

The chain recombines TRBV7-2 with TRBJ2-1, with 10 bases fitting TRBD2. With V trimmed by 1 base and J by 5 bases, 2 bases remained unmatched. The length of the CDR3 is 15 residues. CDR1 SGHTA and CDR2 FQGNSA come from the germline V gene. This CDR3 reads CASSLGLAGDNEQFF. The CDR3 DNA reads TGTGCCAGCAGCTTAGGCCTAGCGGGAGACAATGAGCAGTTCTTC.

The chain links TRBV30 to TRBJ2-7, with D possibly TRBD1 on 6 matching bases. The V gene lost 3 bases and the J gene lost 2 bases, with 20 bases spanning the gap. This CDR3 has 16 residues. Germline V gene lookup returns CDR1 GTSNPN and CDR2 SVGIG (reference sequence). DNA of the CDR3: TGTGCCTGGAGCTTACCGGGACACGCGAGCGCCTACGAGCAGTACGTC. It specifies CAWSLPGHASAYEQYV.

CDR3 amino acids: CASRDWLSTDTQYF. DNA of the CDR3: TGTGCCAGCAGGGACTGGTTAAGCACAGATACGCAGTATTTT. The V gene is TRBV6-6, the J gene TRBJ2-3; D is possibly TRBD2 (5 bases). Germline V gene sequence: CDR1 MNHNY, CDR2 SVGAGI (reference sequence). Trimming removed 6 bases from V and 0 bases from J, with 10 bases in between. The CDR3 totals 14 residues.

V usage is TRBV18 and J usage is TRBJ2-7, with D possibly TRBD1 on 6 matching bases. The CDR3 totals 16 residues. V lost 4 bases and J 0 bases, leaving 16 bases between the germline ends. The germline gives CDR1 KGHSH, CDR2 LQKENI. The DNA of the CDR3 is TGTGCCAGCTCACTAGTTGCAGGGGAATTCTCCTACGAGCAGTACTTC. It is translated as CASSLVAGEFSYEQYF.

The chain couples TRBV2 to TRBJ2-1; no clear D. Trimming took 5 bases from V and 0 from J, leaving 5 bases between them. Looked up from germline, CDR1 is SNHLY and CDR2 is FYNNEI. This CDR3 is built from 13 residues. The CDR3 spells CASSTDSYNEQFF. CDR3 nucleotide sequence: TGTGCCAGCAGTACTGACTCCTACAATGAGCAGTTCTTC.

The chain links TRBV5-1 to TRBJ1-1; D gene ambiguous. Germline CDR1 is SGHRS and CDR2 is YFSETQ. V was shortened by 4 bases and J by 11 bases, with 15 bases between the two germline ends. This CDR3 is 12 amino acids long. The CDR3 is CASSPGSPWAFF. The CDR3 bases are TGCGCCAGCAGCCCGGGAAGCCCATGGGCTTTCTTT.